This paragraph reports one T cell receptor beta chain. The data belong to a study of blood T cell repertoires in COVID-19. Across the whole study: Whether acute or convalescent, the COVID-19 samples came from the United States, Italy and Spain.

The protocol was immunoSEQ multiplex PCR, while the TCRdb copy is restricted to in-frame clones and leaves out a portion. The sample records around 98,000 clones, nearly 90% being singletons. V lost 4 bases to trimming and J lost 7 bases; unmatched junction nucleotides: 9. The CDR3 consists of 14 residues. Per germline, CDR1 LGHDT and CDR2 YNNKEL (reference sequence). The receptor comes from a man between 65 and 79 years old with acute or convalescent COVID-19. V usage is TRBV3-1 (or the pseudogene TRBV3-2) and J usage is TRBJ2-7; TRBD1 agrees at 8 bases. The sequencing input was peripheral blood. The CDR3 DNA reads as TGTGCCAGCAGCCCGAGCCGAGACAGGGGAGAGCAGTACGTC. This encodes CASSPSRDRGEQYV.